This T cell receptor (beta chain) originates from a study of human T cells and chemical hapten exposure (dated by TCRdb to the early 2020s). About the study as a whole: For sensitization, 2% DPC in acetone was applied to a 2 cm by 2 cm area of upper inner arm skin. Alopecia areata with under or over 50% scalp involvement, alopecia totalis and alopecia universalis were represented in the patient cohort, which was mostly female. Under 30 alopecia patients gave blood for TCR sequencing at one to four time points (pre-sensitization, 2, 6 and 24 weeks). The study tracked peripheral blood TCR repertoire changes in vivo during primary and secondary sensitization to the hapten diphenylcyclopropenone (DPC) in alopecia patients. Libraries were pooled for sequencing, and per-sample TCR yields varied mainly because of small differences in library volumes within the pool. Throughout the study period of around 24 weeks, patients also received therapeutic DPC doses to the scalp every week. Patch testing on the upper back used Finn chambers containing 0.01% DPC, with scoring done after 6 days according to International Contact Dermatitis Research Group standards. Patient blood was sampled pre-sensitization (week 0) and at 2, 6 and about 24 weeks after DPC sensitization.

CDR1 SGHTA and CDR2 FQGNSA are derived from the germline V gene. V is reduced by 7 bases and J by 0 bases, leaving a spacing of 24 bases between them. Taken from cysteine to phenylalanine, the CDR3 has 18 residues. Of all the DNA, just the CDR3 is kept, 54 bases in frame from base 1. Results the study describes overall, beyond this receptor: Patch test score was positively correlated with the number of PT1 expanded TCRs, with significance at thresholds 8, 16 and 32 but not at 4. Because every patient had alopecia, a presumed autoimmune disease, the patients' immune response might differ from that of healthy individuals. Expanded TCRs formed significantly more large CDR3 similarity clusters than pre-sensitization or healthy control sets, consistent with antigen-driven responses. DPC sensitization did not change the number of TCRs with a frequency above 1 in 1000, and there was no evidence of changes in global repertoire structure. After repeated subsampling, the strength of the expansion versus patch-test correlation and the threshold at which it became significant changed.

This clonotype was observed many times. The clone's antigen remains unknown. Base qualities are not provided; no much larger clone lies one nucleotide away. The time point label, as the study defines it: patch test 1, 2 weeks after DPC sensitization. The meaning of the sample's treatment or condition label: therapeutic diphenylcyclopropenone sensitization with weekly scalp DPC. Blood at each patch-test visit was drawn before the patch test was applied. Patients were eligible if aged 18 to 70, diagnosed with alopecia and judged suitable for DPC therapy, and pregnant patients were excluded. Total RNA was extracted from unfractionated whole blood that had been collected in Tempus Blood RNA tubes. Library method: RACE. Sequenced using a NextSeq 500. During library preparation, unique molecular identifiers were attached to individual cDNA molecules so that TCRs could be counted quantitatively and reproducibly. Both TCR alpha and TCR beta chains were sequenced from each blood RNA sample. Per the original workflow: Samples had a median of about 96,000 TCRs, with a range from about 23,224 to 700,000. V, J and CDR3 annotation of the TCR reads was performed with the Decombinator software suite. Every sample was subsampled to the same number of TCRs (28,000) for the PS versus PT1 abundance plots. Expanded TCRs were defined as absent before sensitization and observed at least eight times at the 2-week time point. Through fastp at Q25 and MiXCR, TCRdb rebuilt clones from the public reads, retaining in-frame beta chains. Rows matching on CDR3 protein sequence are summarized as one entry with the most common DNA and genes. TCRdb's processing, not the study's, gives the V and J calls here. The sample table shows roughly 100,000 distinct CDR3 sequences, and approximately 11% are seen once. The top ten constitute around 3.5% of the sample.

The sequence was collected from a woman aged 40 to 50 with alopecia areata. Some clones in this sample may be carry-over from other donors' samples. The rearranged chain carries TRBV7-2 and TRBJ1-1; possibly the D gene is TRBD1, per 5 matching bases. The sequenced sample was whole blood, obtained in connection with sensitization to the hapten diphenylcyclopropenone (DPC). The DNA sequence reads TGTGCCAGCAAATTACGTACGGCAGGGCTAAACATGAACACTGAAGCTTTCTTT. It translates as CASKLRTAGLNMNTEAFF.